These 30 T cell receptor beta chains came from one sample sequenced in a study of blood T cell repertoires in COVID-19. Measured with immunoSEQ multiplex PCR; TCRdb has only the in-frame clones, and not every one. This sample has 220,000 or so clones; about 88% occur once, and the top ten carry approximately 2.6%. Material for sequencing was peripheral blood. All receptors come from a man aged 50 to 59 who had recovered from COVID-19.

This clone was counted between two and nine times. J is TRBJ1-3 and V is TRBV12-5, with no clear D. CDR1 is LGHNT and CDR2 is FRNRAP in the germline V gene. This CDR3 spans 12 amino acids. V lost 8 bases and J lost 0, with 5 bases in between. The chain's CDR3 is CASRVSGNTIYF. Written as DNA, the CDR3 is TGTGCTAGTCGGGTCTCTGGAAACACCATATATTTT.

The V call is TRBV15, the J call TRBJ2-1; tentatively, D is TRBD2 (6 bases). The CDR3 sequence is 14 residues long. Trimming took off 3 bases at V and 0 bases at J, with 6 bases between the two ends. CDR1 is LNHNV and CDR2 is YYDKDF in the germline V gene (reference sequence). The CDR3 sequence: CATSSGGSYNEQFF. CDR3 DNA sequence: TGTGCCACCAGCAGCGGGGGCTCCTACAATGAGCAGTTCTTC. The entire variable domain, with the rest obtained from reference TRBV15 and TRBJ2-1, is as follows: DAMVIQNPRYQVTQFGKPVTLSCSQTLNHNVMYWYQQKSSQAPKLLFHYYDKDFNNEADTPDNFQSRRPNTSFCFLDIRSPGLGDTAMYLCATSSGGSYNEQFFGPGTRLTVL.

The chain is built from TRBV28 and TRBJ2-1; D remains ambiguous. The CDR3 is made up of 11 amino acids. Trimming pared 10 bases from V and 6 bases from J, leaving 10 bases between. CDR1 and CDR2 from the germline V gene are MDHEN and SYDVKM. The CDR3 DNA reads TGTGCCACCTACTACCTCAATGAGCAGTTCTTC. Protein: CATYYLNEQFF.

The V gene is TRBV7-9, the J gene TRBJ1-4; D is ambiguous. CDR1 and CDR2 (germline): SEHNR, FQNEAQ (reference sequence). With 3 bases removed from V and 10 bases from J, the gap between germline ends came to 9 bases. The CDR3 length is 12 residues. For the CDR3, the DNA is TGTGCCAGCAGCTTGGGTCCGGGAAAACTGTTTTTT. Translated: CASSLGPGKLFF.

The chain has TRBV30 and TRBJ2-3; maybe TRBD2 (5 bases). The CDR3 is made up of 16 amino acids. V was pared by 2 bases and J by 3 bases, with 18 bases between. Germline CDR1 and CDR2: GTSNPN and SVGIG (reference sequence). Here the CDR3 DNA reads TGTGCCTGGAGTCGGACCCGCGGCTTAGCGACAGATACGCAGTATTTT. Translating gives CAWSRTRGLATDTQYF.

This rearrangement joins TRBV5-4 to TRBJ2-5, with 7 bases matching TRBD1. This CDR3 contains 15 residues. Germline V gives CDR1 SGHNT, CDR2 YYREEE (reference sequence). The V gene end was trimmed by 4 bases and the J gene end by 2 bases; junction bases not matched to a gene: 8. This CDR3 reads CASSLRTGLQETQYF. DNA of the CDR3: TGTGCCAGCAGCCTGAGGACAGGTTTACAAGAGACCCAGTACTTC.

In DNA, the CDR3 is TGTGCCAGCAGCTTAGCAGGGGACACCCTGTATGGCTACACCTTC. Encoded protein: CASSLAGDTLYGYTF. The rearrangement uses TRBV7-9 and TRBJ1-2, with D perhaps TRBD1 (6 bases). This CDR3 comprises 15 residues. V was pared by 0 bases and J by 5 bases, with 13 bases between. Per germline, CDR1 SEHNR and CDR2 FQNEAQ (reference sequence).

CDR3 coding DNA: TGTGCCAGCAGACGAGGTGGTCCCTACAATCAGCCCCAGCATTTT. It yields the protein CASRRGGPYNQPQHF. The V and J genes are TRBV27 and TRBJ1-5; D is uncertain. In germline, CDR1 is MNHEY, CDR2 SMNVEV (reference sequence). The CDR3 totals 15 residues. Trimming pared 6 bases from V and 3 bases from J, leaving 15 bases between.

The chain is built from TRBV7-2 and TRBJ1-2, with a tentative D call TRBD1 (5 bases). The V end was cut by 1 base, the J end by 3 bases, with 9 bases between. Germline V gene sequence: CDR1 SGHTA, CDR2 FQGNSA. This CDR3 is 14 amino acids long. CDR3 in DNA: TGTGCCAGCAGCTTAGTGGGGGGGTACTATGGCTACACCTTC. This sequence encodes CASSLVGGYYGYTF.

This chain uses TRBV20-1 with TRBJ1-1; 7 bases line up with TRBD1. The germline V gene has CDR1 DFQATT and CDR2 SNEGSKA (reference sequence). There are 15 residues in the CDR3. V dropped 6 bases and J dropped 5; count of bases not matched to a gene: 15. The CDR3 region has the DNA TGCAGTGCCAGTAGGGGGCCCCTTGGGGATACTGAAGCTTTCTTT. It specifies CSASRGPLGDTEAFF.

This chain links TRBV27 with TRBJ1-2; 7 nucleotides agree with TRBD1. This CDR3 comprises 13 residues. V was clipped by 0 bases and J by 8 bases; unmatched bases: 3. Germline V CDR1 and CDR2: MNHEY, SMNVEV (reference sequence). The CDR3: CASSLSRGRGYTF. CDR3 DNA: TGTGCCAGCAGTTTATCGAGGGGGCGGGGCTACACCTTC.

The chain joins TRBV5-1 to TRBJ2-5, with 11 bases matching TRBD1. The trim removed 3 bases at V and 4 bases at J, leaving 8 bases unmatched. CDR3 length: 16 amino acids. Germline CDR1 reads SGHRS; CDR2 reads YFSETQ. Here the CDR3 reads CASSSRTGGRGETQYF. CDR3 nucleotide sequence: TGCGCCAGCAGCTCCCGGACAGGGGGCCGGGGAGAGACCCAGTACTTC.

The CDR3 sequence is CATSRQTSGRAVEETQYF. As DNA, the CDR3 is TGTGCCACCAGCAGACAGACTAGCGGGAGGGCCGTCGAAGAGACCCAGTACTTC. This chain joins TRBV15 and TRBJ2-5, with 14 nucleotides matching TRBD2. CDR1 and CDR2 (germline): LNHNV, YYDKDF (reference sequence). This CDR3 region has 18 residues. With 2 bases clipped from V and 3 bases from J, the junction kept 8 bases outside the gene matches.

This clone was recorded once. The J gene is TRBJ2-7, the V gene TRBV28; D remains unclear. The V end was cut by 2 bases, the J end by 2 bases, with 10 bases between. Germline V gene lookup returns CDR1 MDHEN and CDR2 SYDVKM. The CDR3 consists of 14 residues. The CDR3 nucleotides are TGTGCCAGCAGTTTAACACGGGTAACCTACGAGCAGTACTTC. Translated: CASSLTRVTYEQYF.

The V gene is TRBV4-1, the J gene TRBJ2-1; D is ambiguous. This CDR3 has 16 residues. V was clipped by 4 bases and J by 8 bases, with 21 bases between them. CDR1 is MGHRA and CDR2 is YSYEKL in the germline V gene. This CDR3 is CASSPAVHQPLYEQFF. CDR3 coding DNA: TGCGCCAGCAGCCCCGCGGTACATCAACCCCTCTATGAGCAGTTCTTC.

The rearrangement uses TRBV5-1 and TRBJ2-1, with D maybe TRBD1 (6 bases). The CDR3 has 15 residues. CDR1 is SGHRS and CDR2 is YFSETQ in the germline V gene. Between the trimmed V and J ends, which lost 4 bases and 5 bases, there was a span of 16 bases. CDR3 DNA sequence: TGCGCCAGCAGCCTGTGGACAGTCGGAAACAATGAGCAGTTCTTC. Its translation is CASSLWTVGNNEQFF.

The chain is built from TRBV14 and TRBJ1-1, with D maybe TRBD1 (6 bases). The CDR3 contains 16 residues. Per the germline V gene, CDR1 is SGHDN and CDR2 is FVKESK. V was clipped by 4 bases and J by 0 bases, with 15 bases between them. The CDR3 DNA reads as TGTGCCAGCAGCCCATTCCAGGGGCCCATGAACACTGAAGCTTTCTTT. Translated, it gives CASSPFQGPMNTEAFF.

The CDR3 DNA reads as TGTGCCAGCAGCCCGGGACAGGACATCTATGGCTACACCTTC. Its protein is CASSPGQDIYGYTF. The chain couples TRBV7-9 to TRBJ1-2; 8 bases align to TRBD1. V trimming: 5 bases; J trimming: 4 bases; junction bases outside the gene matches: 6. CDR3 length: 14 amino acids. The germline V gene encodes CDR1 SEHNR and CDR2 FQNEAQ (reference sequence). The full variable domain, in which reference TRBV7-9 and TRBJ1-2 provide the parts outside the CDR3, is DTGVSQNPRHKITKRGQNVTFRCDPISEHNRLYWYRQTLGQGPEFLTYFQNEAQLEKSRLLSDRFSAERPKGSFSTLEIQRTEQGDSAMYLCASSPGQDIYGYTFGSGTRLTVV.

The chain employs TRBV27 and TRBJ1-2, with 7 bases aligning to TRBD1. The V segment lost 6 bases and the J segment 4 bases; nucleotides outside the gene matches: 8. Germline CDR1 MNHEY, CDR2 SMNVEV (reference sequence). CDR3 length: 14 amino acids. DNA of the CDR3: TGTGCCAGCAGCAAGGACAGGAGGTTCTATGGCTACACCTTC. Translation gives CASSKDRRFYGYTF.

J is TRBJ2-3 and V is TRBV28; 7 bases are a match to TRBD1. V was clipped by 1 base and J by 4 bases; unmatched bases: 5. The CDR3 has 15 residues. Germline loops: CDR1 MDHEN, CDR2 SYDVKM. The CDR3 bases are TGTGCCAGCAGTTTATACCTGGACAGGCCAGATACGCAGTATTTT. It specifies CASSLYLDRPDTQYF.

The CDR3 DNA reads TGTGCCAGCAGCCAAGGAGGGTACAATCAGCCCCAGCATTTT. It yields the protein CASSQGGYNQPQHF. This chain uses TRBV3-1 (or the pseudogene TRBV3-2) with TRBJ1-5; D is ambiguous. Trimming pared 1 base from V and 3 bases from J, leaving 7 bases between. The germline V gene has CDR1 LGHDT and CDR2 YNNKEL (reference sequence). CDR3 length: 14 residues.

CDR3 DNA sequence: TGTGCCAGCAGCTCCACCGACAGCACTGAAGCTTTCTTT. This translates into CASSSTDSTEAFF. The rearrangement links TRBV11-3 to TRBJ1-1; TRBD1 is a possible D gene (5 bases). The V end lost 4 bases, the J end lost 4 bases, and 10 bases lay between the germline ends. The CDR3 sequence is 13 residues long. The germline gives CDR1 SGHNT, CDR2 YENEEA. The whole variable domain, filled in from reference TRBV11-3 and TRBJ1-1, reads EAGVVQSPRYKIIEKKQPVAFWCNPISGHNTLYWYLQNLGQGPELLIRYENEEAVDDSQLPKDRFSAERLKGVDSTLKIQPAELGDSAVYLCASSSTDSTEAFFGQGTRLTVV.

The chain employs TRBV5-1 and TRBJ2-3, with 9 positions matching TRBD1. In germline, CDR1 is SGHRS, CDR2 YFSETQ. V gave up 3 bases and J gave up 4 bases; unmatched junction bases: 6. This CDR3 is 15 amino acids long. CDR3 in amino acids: CASSSMTGGPDTQYF. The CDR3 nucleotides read TGCGCCAGCAGCTCGATGACAGGGGGTCCAGATACGCAGTATTTT. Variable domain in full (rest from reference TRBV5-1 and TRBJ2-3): KAGVTQTPRYLIKTRGQQVTLSCSPISGHRSVSWYQQTPGQGLQFLFEYFSETQRNKGNFPGRFSGRQFSNSRSEMNVSTLELGDSALYLCASSSMTGGPDTQYFGPGTRLTVL.

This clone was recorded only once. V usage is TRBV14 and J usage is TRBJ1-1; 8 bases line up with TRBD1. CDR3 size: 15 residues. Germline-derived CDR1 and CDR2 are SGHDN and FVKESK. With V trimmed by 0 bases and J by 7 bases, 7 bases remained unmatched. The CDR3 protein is CASSQEGRGRDEAFF. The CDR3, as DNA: TGTGCCAGCAGCCAAGAAGGCAGGGGGCGTGATGAAGCTTTCTTT. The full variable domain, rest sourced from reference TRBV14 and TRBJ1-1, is EAGVTQFPSHSVIEKGQTVTLRCDPISGHDNLYWYRRVMGKEIKFLLHFVKESKQDESGMPNNRFLAERTGGTYSTLKVQPAELEDSGVYFCASSQEGRGRDEAFFGQGTRLTVV.

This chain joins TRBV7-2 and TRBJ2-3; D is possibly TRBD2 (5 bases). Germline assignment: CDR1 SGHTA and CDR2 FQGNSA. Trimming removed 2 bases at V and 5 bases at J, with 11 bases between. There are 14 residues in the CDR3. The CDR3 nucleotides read TGTGCCAGCAGCTTAATCCGGGGAGTAGATACGCAGTATTTT. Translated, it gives CASSLIRGVDTQYF.

Here the CDR3 reads CASSLGEPLDTGELFF. CDR3 DNA: TGTGCCAGCAGCTTGGGAGAACCACTAGACACCGGGGAGCTGTTTTTT. The chain uses TRBV11-3 and TRBJ2-2; possible D gene TRBD2, 5 bases. Germline CDR1 and CDR2: SGHNT and YENEEA. The CDR3 runs 16 residues. V was clipped by 3 bases and J by 3 bases, with 14 bases between them.

The CDR3 DNA follows: TGTGCCAGCAGCCGCGACAGCACCTACTTATCCTACGAGCAGTACTTC. Protein sequence: CASSRDSTYLSYEQYF. This chain connects TRBV28 to TRBJ2-7; a possible D gene is TRBD1 (5 bases). The CDR3 sequence is 16 residues long. The V end was cut by 6 bases, the J end by 1 base, with 19 bases between. Germline loops: CDR1 MDHEN, CDR2 SYDVKM.

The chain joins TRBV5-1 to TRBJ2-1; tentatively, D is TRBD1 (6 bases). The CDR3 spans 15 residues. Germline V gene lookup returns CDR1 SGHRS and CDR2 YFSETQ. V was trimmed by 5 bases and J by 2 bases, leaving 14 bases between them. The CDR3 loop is CASSPLQGTYNEQFF. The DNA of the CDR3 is TGCGCCAGCAGTCCCCTCCAGGGGACCTACAATGAGCAGTTCTTC.

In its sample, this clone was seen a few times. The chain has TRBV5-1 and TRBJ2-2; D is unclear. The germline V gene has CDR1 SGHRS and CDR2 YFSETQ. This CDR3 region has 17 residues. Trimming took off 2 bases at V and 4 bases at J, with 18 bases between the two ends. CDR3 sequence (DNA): TGCGCCAGCAGCTTCGGCCGCGGAGAGCTTCCCACCGGGGAGCTGTTTTTT. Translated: CASSFGRGELPTGELFF. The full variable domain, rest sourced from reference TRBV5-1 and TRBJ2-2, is KAGVTQTPRYLIKTRGQQVTLSCSPISGHRSVSWYQQTPGQGLQFLFEYFSETQRNKGNFPGRFSGRQFSNSRSEMNVSTLELGDSALYLCASSFGRGELPTGELFFGEGSRLTVL.

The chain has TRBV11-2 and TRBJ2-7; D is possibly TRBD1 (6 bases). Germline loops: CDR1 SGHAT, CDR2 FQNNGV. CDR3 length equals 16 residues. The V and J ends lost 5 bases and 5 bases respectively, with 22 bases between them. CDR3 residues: CASSPVLAGVGNEQYF. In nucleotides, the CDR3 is TGTGCCAGCAGCCCAGTGTTGGCAGGGGTTGGCAACGAGCAGTACTTC.